A single sample gave rise to the 20 T cell receptor beta chains below, sequenced in a study of shared clonotypes between healthy human individuals. Naive CD8 cells, CD45RO-negative and positively selected for CCR7, excluded terminally differentiated effector memory CD45RA+ cells. Sequencing was performed with immunoSEQ multiplex PCR; in TCRdb, only in-frame clones are kept and a portion is missing. The sample contains some 2,000,000 clones, less than 95% of which appear only once. Sample: naive CD8+ T cells sorted from blood. The receptors originated from a man aged 18 to 29 in good health.

This clone has only one observation. The sample contains more than one DNA sequence encoding this CDR3. The chain is built from TRBV19 and TRBJ2-2; 8 nucleotides agree with TRBD2. CDR3 length equals 13 residues. CDR1 is LNHDA, CDR2 SQIVND, per germline (reference sequence). V lost 6 bases and J lost 6; bases outside the gene matches: 3. CDR3 protein: CASSGRVSGELFF. The DNA for the CDR3 is TGTGCCAGTAGCGGGAGGGTTTCCGGGGAGCTGTTTTTT.

The chain is built from TRBV7-4 and TRBJ1-5, with D tentatively TRBD1 (5 bases). Between the trimmed V and J ends, which lost 7 bases and 4 bases, there was a span of 14 bases. Germline CDR1 is SGHVT and CDR2 is SQSDAQ. This CDR3 is 14 amino acids long. The CDR3 region is CASTPEGPNQPQHF. The CDR3 DNA sequence: TGTGCCAGCACCCCTGAGGGACCGAATCAGCCCCAGCATTTT.

The chain links TRBV6-6 to TRBJ2-2; no definite D call. The CDR3 extends over 16 amino acids. The germline V and J ends were trimmed by 0 bases and 4 bases, with 12 bases remaining between them. Looked up from germline, CDR1 is MNHNY and CDR2 is SVGAGI (reference sequence). Here the CDR3 reads CASSYSIRTGTGELFF. In nucleotides, the CDR3 is TGTGCCAGCAGTTACTCGATTCGGACGGGCACCGGGGAGCTGTTTTTT.

CDR3 region: CASSLSGRIKYLYEQYF. For the CDR3, the DNA is TGTGCCAGCAGTTTATCGGGCCGTATCAAGTACCTCTACGAGCAGTACTTC. V usage is TRBV27 and J usage is TRBJ2-7; D is unclear. Germline V gene lookup returns CDR1 MNHEY and CDR2 SMNVEV (reference sequence). The CDR3 runs 17 residues. Trimming shortened V by 0 bases and J by 3 bases, and 18 bases separated the two germline ends.

CDR3 amino acids: CASKAETQYF. For the CDR3, the DNA is TGTGCCAGCAAGGCGGAGACCCAGTACTTC. This sequence joins TRBV6-1 and TRBJ2-5, with D unclear. This CDR3 is 10 amino acids long. V was trimmed by 7 bases and J by 5 bases, leaving 5 bases between them. The germline CDR1 and CDR2 sequences are MNHNS and SASEGT.

In the case of this clone: One end of the junction fails to match germline, which may point to a read error. The rearrangement links TRBV6-1 to TRBJ1-2; no firm D call. This CDR3 has 13 residues. Germline V gene sequence: CDR1 MNHNS, CDR2 SASEGT. The CDR3 sequence: CAISGHQQDGYTF. CDR3 bases: TGTGCCATCAGTGGCCATCAGCAGGATGGCTACACCTTC.

DNA for the CDR3: TGTGCCAGCAGTCCCGGGACAGCCGCCTACGAGCAGTACTTC. It codes for CASSPGTAAYEQYF. This sequence joins TRBV2 and TRBJ2-7; 7 bases match TRBD1. Germline V lookup: CDR1 SNHLY, CDR2 FYNNEI. The CDR3 spans 14 residues. V shed 5 bases and J 2 bases; nucleotides not matched to a gene: 6.

The chain has TRBV28 and TRBJ2-5, with 8 bases aligning to TRBD2. Germline-derived CDR1 and CDR2 are MDHEN and SYDVKM. The CDR3 is 15 amino acids. The junction had 7 bases not matched to a gene; V was cut back by 2 bases and J by 5 bases. The CDR3 here is CASSLVGLGGETQYF. In DNA, the CDR3 is TGTGCCAGCAGTTTAGTGGGACTAGGCGGTGAGACCCAGTACTTC.

The genes are TRBV29-1 and TRBJ2-1; D gene uncertain. V was clipped by 3 bases and J by 6 bases, with 18 bases between them. CDR3 length: 15 amino acids. Germline V gene lookup returns CDR1 SQVTM and CDR2 ANQGSEA. The DNA for the CDR3 is TGCAGCGTTGAGTCGTGGGATCCCTCTGGCAATGAGCAGTTCTTC. This codes for CSVESWDPSGNEQFF.

This chain links TRBV5-5 with TRBJ2-1; D unresolved. With 0 bases removed from V and 1 base from J, the gap between germline ends came to 5 bases. Germline CDR1 SGHKS, CDR2 YYEKEE (reference sequence). The CDR3 covers 14 residues. The CDR3 region has the DNA TGTGCCAGCAGCTTGGGGGTGTCCTACAATGAGCAGTTCTTC. This gives the protein CASSLGVSYNEQFF.

The J gene is TRBJ2-7, the V gene TRBV5-1, with D unresolved. The CDR3 is 15 amino acids. Trimming left V 0 bases short and J 0 bases short, with 10 bases between. Germline V gene sequence: CDR1 SGHRS, CDR2 YFSETQ. CDR3 coding DNA: TGCGCCAGCAGCTTGGAATTTGGACCCTCCTACGAGCAGTACTTC. The encoded protein is CASSLEFGPSYEQYF.

Points on this clone: This same CDR3 is encoded by further DNA sequences in the sample. The gene calls are TRBV25-1 and TRBJ1-4; 7 nucleotides match TRBD1. Losses at the gene ends were 4 bases for V and 3 bases for J; bases not matched to a gene: 8. The germline V gene has CDR1 MGHDK and CDR2 SYGVNS. The CDR3 has 16 amino acids. CDR3: CASSVPPGQPNEKLFF. The CDR3, as DNA: TGTGCCAGCAGTGTCCCCCCGGGACAGCCTAATGAAAAACTGTTTTTT. The full variable domain, with the rest looked up from reference TRBV25-1 and TRBJ1-4, is EADIYQTPRYLVIGTGKKITLECSQTMGHDKMYWYQQDPGMELHLIHYSYGVNSTEKGDLSSESTVSRIRTEHFPLTLESARPSHTSQYLCASSVPPGQPNEKLFFGSGTQLSVL.

The chain recombines TRBV2 with TRBJ2-6; the match to TRBD1 covers 7 bases. The CDR3 has 16 amino acids. Trimming at V came to 9 bases and at J to 0 bases, leaving 8 bases not matched to a gene. The germline CDR1 and CDR2 sequences are SNHLY and FYNNEI. This CDR3 is CARDRDSHSGANVLTF. The CDR3 DNA is TGTGCCAGGGACCGGGACAGTCACTCTGGGGCCAACGTCCTGACTTTC. Looking up the rest from reference TRBV2 and TRBJ2-6 gives the full variable domain: EPEVTQTPSHQVTQMGQEVILRCVPISNHLYFYWYRQILGQKVEFLVSFYNNEISEKSEIFDDQFSVERPDGSNFTLKIRSTKLEDSAMYFCARDRDSHSGANVLTFGAGSRLTVL.

This rearrangement joins TRBV19 to TRBJ1-2; the D is unclear. The CDR3 spans 16 residues. Deletions cut 3 bases from V and 3 bases from J, with 17 bases between. Germline values: CDR1 LNHDA, CDR2 SQIVND (reference sequence). The CDR3 DNA reads TGTGCCAGTAGTATTCTGGATGAGCAGTGGCACTATGGCTACACCTTC. This sequence encodes CASSILDEQWHYGYTF. Full variable domain (missing parts from reference TRBV19 and TRBJ1-2): DGGITQSPKYLFRKEGQNVTLSCEQNLNHDAMYWYRQDPGQGLRLIYYSQIVNDFQKGDIAEGYSVSREKKESFPLTVTSAQKNPTAFYLCASSILDEQWHYGYTFGSGTRLTVV.

The chain couples TRBV11-2 to TRBJ1-1; tentative D call: TRBD1 (6 bases). The V gene's germline CDR1 is SGHAT and CDR2 FQNNGV. CDR3 length equals 13 residues. V gave up 5 bases and J gave up 4 bases, with 11 bases separating them. CDR3 nucleotides: TGTGCCAGCAGCATAGGGGGTACCACTGAAGCTTTCTTT. Residues: CASSIGGTTEAFF.

The chain employs TRBV30 and TRBJ2-3; a weak D match, TRBD1 (6 bases). CDR3 length equals 16 residues. V lost 1 base and J lost 1, with 15 bases in between. Per germline, CDR1 GTSNPN and CDR2 SVGIG (reference sequence). The CDR3 reads CAWSASRDTGTDTQYF. In DNA, the CDR3 is TGTGCCTGGAGTGCCTCCCGGGACACGGGCACAGATACGCAGTATTTT.

The V call is TRBV7-2, the J call TRBJ2-1, with D perhaps being TRBD1 or TRBD2 (5 bases each). Trimming stripped 5 bases from V and 4 bases from J, with 12 bases between. CDR3 length: 14 residues. Germline V gives CDR1 SGHTA, CDR2 FQGNSA. For the CDR3, the DNA is TGTGCCAGCAGCCCCGGGGCGTCATACAATGAGCAGTTCTTC. This sequence encodes CASSPGASYNEQFF.

This chain links TRBV7-2 with TRBJ2-7, with 9 bases identical to TRBD1. V trimming: 5 bases; J trimming: 2 bases; junction bases outside the gene matches: 7. In germline, CDR1 is SGHTA, CDR2 FQGNSA. The CDR3 sequence is 15 residues long. DNA of the CDR3: TGTGCCAGCAGCAGACCGGGACAGGGCACCTACGAGCAGTACTTC. Amino acid sequence: CASSRPGQGTYEQYF.

The J gene is TRBJ2-7, the V gene TRBV27, with unresolved D. The CDR3 is 13 amino acids. Trimming shortened V by 5 bases and J by 4 bases, and 12 bases separated the two germline ends. Germline CDR1 and CDR2: MNHEY and SMNVEV (reference sequence). CDR3 in DNA: TGTGCCAGCAGTCCCCTAAATAGATACGAGCAGTACTTC. Amino acid sequence: CASSPLNRYEQYF.

The chain carries TRBV7-9 and TRBJ2-4, with TRBD2 matching over 8 bases. The trim removed 5 bases at V and 7 bases at J, leaving 13 bases unmatched. Germline assignment: CDR1 SEHNR and CDR2 FQNEAQ (reference sequence). CDR3 length: 16 residues. The CDR3 region has the DNA TGTGCCAGCAGCCCCCCCAGCGGGGGCACTGGGAACATTCAGTACTTC. Its translation: CASSPPSGGTGNIQYF.